What follows are 21 T cell receptor beta chains derived from one specimen sequenced in a study of blood T cell repertoires in COVID-19 (dated by TCRdb to 2020 to 2021). The library came from the immunoSEQ multiplex PCR assay. Imported from immuneACCESS, the table was reduced by TCRdb to in-frame sequences with V and J called. These copies leave out some clones; in studies compared against another copy, an unresolved V gene accounts for under half, and the cause of the remainder is not known. The sample table holds approximately 150,000 clones, of which approximately 85% were seen once. The ten largest account for 8.1% of the sample. Sequencing was done on a sample of peripheral blood. These receptors all come from a woman aged 55 to 70 with COVID-19, enrolled during active disease.

The CDR3 coding sequence is TGTGCCAGTAAAAAAGGGGGAGGGGGAACCGGGGAGCTGTTTTTT. Translation gives CASKKGGGGTGELFF. The V and J genes are TRBV6-6 and TRBJ2-2; D might be TRBD2 (7 bases). The CDR3 is made up of 15 amino acids. CDR1 MNHNY and CDR2 SVGAGI come from the germline V gene (reference sequence). V was pared by 9 bases and J by 5 bases, with 19 bases between.

The chain carries TRBV15 and TRBJ2-2, with a possible D match to TRBD1 (5 bases). The CDR3 has 15 residues. Deletions cut 0 bases from V and 7 bases from J, with 12 bases between. Germline V CDR1 and CDR2: LNHNV, YYDKDF (reference sequence). The CDR3 reads CATSRDQGTGGELFF. CDR3 in DNA: TGTGCCACCAGCAGAGATCAGGGCACTGGCGGGGAGCTGTTTTTT.

The chain couples TRBV9 to TRBJ2-1; TRBD2 aligns across 10 bases. V was clipped by 0 bases and J by 7 bases; unmatched bases: 4. CDR1 SGDLS and CDR2 YYNGEE come from the germline V gene. This CDR3 is built from 15 residues. Here the CDR3 reads CASSVASGRGNEQFF. The CDR3 DNA reads TGTGCCAGCAGCGTAGCTAGCGGGAGAGGTAATGAGCAGTTCTTC.

The chain combines TRBV6-1 with TRBJ1-2; D not certain. Germline V gene lookup returns CDR1 MNHNS and CDR2 SASEGT. V shed 2 bases and J shed 6 bases, with 7 bases lying between them. The CDR3 is 12 amino acids. The CDR3 reads CASSERYNGYTF. The DNA of the CDR3 is TGTGCCAGCAGTGAACGGTATAATGGCTACACCTTC.

The V gene is TRBV6-6, the J gene TRBJ1-5, with D possibly TRBD1 on 6 matching bases. This CDR3 region has 15 residues. V was shortened by 4 bases and J by 2 bases, with 12 bases between the two germline ends. Per germline, CDR1 MNHNY and CDR2 SVGAGI (reference sequence). In nucleotides, the CDR3 is TGTGCCAGCAGTTTGTTGGGGGCCGGCAATCAGCCCCAGCATTTT. This translates into CASSLLGAGNQPQHF.

The J gene is TRBJ1-4, the V gene TRBV28; D remains unclear. The CDR3 sequence is 17 residues long. Trimming removed 4 bases at V and 2 bases at J, with 17 bases between. Germline V gene data show CDR1 as MDHEN and CDR2 as SYDVKM. The CDR3 sequence: CASSSPGVGTTNEKLFF. CDR3 DNA: TGTGCCAGCAGTTCCCCAGGTGTAGGAACCACTAATGAAAAACTGTTTTTT.

The chain couples TRBV21-1 to TRBJ1-4; the tabulated D call, TRBD1, remains unverified against the DNA. TRBV21-1 is reported as a pseudogene. This CDR3 has 17 amino acids. CDR3 sequence reads: CASSLRFDSRVSEKLFF. The CDR3 bases are TGTGCCAGCAGCCTCCGCTTCGACAGCCGGGTTAGTGAAAAACTGTTTTTT.

This chain links TRBV30 with TRBJ2-7, with no clear D. Germline CDR1 is GTSNPN and CDR2 is SVGIG (reference sequence). This CDR3 is 11 amino acids long. Trimming removed 2 bases at V and 3 bases at J, with 5 bases between. The CDR3: CAWSYFYEQYF. CDR3 in DNA: TGTGCCTGGAGTTACTTCTACGAGCAGTACTTC.

The chain joins TRBV5-1 to TRBJ2-1; D unresolved. Trimming left V 1 base short and J 0 bases short, with 8 bases between. This CDR3 has 15 residues. Germline CDR1 is SGHRS and CDR2 is YFSETQ. The DNA for the CDR3 is TGCGCCAGCAGCTTGAGTCGGAGCTCCTACAATGAGCAGTTCTTC. This sequence encodes CASSLSRSSYNEQFF.

This rearrangement joins TRBV10-3 to TRBJ1-2; D is unresolved. The germline V and J ends were trimmed by 10 bases and 2 bases, with 11 bases remaining between them. The CDR3 runs 12 residues. Germline CDR1 ENHRY, CDR2 SYGVKD. This chain's CDR3 is CATRPGNYGYTF. In nucleotides, the CDR3 is TGTGCCACACGACCAGGCAACTATGGCTACACCTTC.

The chain has TRBV28 and TRBJ1-5; D gene unclear. The CDR3 contains 13 residues. The V gene lost 8 bases and the J gene lost 6 bases, with 14 bases spanning the gap. Germline lookup yields CDR1 MDHEN and CDR2 SYDVKM. The CDR3 sequence is CASAGSVRQPQHF. Here the CDR3 DNA reads TGTGCCAGCGCGGGCAGCGTGCGTCAGCCCCAGCATTTT.

This clone was seen once. V and J are TRBV28 and TRBJ2-4; TRBD2 might be the D (5 bases). Germline CDR1 is MDHEN and CDR2 is SYDVKM. The ends were cut back, 1 base at V and 1 base at J, with 5 bases in the middle. CDR3 length equals 14 residues. CDR3 in amino acids: CASSLSGAKNIQYF. In DNA, the CDR3 is TGTGCCAGCAGTTTATCGGGGGCCAAAAACATTCAGTACTTC.

In its sample, this clone was seen once. The chain is built from TRBV19 and TRBJ2-2; maybe TRBD1 (6 bases). The CDR3 extends over 16 amino acids. The germline CDR1 and CDR2 sequences are LNHDA and SQIVND (reference sequence). The V end was cut by 8 bases, the J end by 6 bases, with 22 bases between. The CDR3 coding sequence is TGTGCCAGTGGGAACCCCGGACAGATGAGGGCCGGGGAGCTGTTTTTT. Its translation: CASGNPGQMRAGELFF.

The rearrangement joins TRBV5-3 to TRBJ2-5; D is possibly TRBD1 (5 bases). TRBV5-3 is labeled an ORF, and its function is uncertain. This CDR3 contains 14 residues. V lost 8 bases to trimming and J lost 1 base, with 15 bases between them. CDR3 loop: CASPETDCQETQYF. DNA for the CDR3: TGTGCCAGCCCCGAGACAGATTGCCAAGAGACCCAGTACTTC.

The count of this clone is one. The chain couples TRBV3-1 (or the pseudogene TRBV3-2) to TRBJ2-6; 9 bases agree with TRBD1. J lost 0 bases, V lost 4 bases, and 10 bases had no gene match. The CDR3 extends over 19 amino acids. Germline CDR1 and CDR2: LGHDT and YNNKEL (reference sequence). The CDR3 nucleotides are TGTGCCAGCAGCCTTCCTTTCGGGACAGGGACCTCTGGGGCCAACGTCCTGACTTTC. Protein sequence: CASSLPFGTGTSGANVLTF.

This clone was counted a few times. The V and J genes are TRBV14 and TRBJ2-1; weak D call: TRBD2 (5 bases). This CDR3 has 13 residues. V was cut by 1 base and J by 9 bases, with 10 bases left in between. Germline values: CDR1 SGHDN, CDR2 FVKESK. This CDR3 is CASSQVRAGEQFF. The CDR3 nucleotides are TGTGCCAGCAGCCAAGTACGGGCGGGTGAGCAGTTCTTC. The variable domain in full, completed from reference TRBV14 and TRBJ2-1, reads EAGVTQFPSHSVIEKGQTVTLRCDPISGHDNLYWYRRVMGKEIKFLLHFVKESKQDESGMPNNRFLAERTGGTYSTLKVQPAELEDSGVYFCASSQVRAGEQFFGPGTRLTVL.

This chain connects TRBV5-4 to TRBJ2-5; D unresolved. This CDR3 has 13 amino acids. The V end was cut by 0 bases, the J end by 2 bases, with 5 bases between. CDR1 is SGHNT, CDR2 YYREEE, per germline (reference sequence). The CDR3 loop reads CASSLVSQETQYF. CDR3 bases: TGTGCCAGCAGCTTGGTTTCACAAGAGACCCAGTACTTC.

The gene calls are TRBV20-1 and TRBJ1-6; 7 bases agree with TRBD1. The CDR3 covers 14 residues. V lost 3 bases to trimming and J lost 10 bases; unmatched junction nucleotides: 9. CDR1 DFQATT and CDR2 SNEGSKA come from the germline V gene (reference sequence). Written as DNA, the CDR3 is TGCAGTGCTAGTTCGGGGGCAGGGGGGTCACCCCTCCACTTT. It specifies CSASSGAGGSPLHF.

The chain combines TRBV4-1 with TRBJ2-5; 14 bases are a match to TRBD2. Germline V gives CDR1 MGHRA, CDR2 YSYEKL. Trimming at V came to 3 bases and at J to 5 bases, leaving 8 bases not matched to a gene. This CDR3 contains 17 residues. CDR3 sequence reads: CASSHGTSGRSLETQYF. The CDR3 DNA reads as TGCGCCAGCAGCCACGGGACTAGCGGGAGATCTTTGGAGACCCAGTACTTC.

To note about this clone: With a much larger clone just one base away, this may be a read error. V usage is TRBV2 and J usage is TRBJ2-5, with TRBD2 matching 12 bases. This CDR3 has 15 residues. Per germline, CDR1 SNHLY and CDR2 FYNNEI. V was pared by 4 bases and J by 1 base, with 1 base of the junction left unmatched. In nucleotides, the CDR3 is TGTGCCAGCAGTGGACTAGCGGGGGCCCAAGAGACCCAGTACTTC. It specifies CASSGLAGAQETQYF.

V is TRBV4-2 and J is TRBJ2-1; 8 bases fit TRBD2. Germline CDR1 and CDR2: LGHNA and YNFKEQ. This CDR3 is built from 15 residues. V was clipped by 2 bases and J by 4 bases; unmatched bases: 4. The CDR3 loop is CASSQNPSGYNEQFF. The CDR3 DNA reads as TGTGCCAGCAGCCAAAATCCTAGCGGGTACAATGAGCAGTTCTTC.